This TCR beta chain was observed in a study of T cell clonotyping in hematopoietic cell transplantation. Background on the study: Recipients' pretransplant samples followed cytoreduction.

Time point in this sample: recipient sample about 28 days before transplant, after cytoreduction. Recipients were bled about 28 days pretransplant and at posttransplant days 30, 100, 180. With respect to this clone: Its antigen is unknown.

Assay used: immunoSEQ multiplex PCR; TCRdb lists only in-frame clones, some missing. The data contain about 9,000 clones, 65% to 80% of them singletons. Regarding the study as a whole: At the given depth, recipient repertoires were over 95% de novo clonotypes. Pathologically expanded recipient clonotypes increased progressively from day 30 to day 180 as diversity fell.

This CDR3 has 14 residues. Germline V gene sequence: CDR1 ENHRY, CDR2 SYGVKD. Unmatched junction bases numbered 9, after V lost 6 bases and J lost 6 bases. Sequences were derived from peripheral blood mononuclear cells, sampled before stem cell transplant. The V call is TRBV10-3, the J call TRBJ2-3; the match to TRBD1 covers 7 bases. This clonotype originated in a man in his sixties with acute myeloid leukemia. Some clones in this sample may be carry-over from other donors' samples. Here the CDR3 DNA reads TGTGCCATCAGATTTGACAGGGCCGGGGATACGCAGTATTTT. Amino acids: CAIRFDRAGDTQYF.